The source of this T cell receptor (beta chain) is a study of shared clonotypes between healthy human individuals. Whole-study results and caveats: Limitation of the genetic and exposure-history diversity represented came from the few donors. About 5.2% was the fraction of naive CD4 clonotypes found shared across four donors.

CD45RO-negative, CCR7-positively selected cells formed the naive CD8 fraction, excluding terminally differentiated effector memory CD45RA+ cells. Worth noting for this clone: The antigen remains unidentified.

V lost 3 bases to trimming and J lost 10 bases; unmatched junction nucleotides: 26. Germline V gene lookup returns CDR1 ENHRY and CDR2 SYGVKD. The CDR3 is made up of 20 amino acids. Original data processing: With immunoSEQ giving junction-only sequences and no quality scores, filtering differed. Measured with immunoSEQ multiplex PCR; TCRdb has only the in-frame clones, and not every one. V and J calls and clone size are those listed in that table; D and trimming were worked out from the DNA. The sample has approximately 2,000,000 clones, 80% to 95% seen once. The chain is built from TRBV10-3 and TRBJ2-1; 8 bases line up with TRBD2. This clonotype was obtained from a man in his late teens or twenties in good health. Some clones in this sample may be carry-over from other donors' samples. Sample: naive CD8+ T cells from PBMCs. The CDR3 spells CAISDPGGFVSGRPPMEQFF. The CDR3 DNA reads as TGTGCCATCAGTGATCCCGGGGGGTTCGTAAGCGGGAGACCCCCAATGGAGCAGTTCTTC.